The clone carrying this TCR beta chain has more than one count but fewer than ten. V lost 10 bases, J lost 3 bases, and 7 bases stayed unmatched. CDR1 and CDR2 from the germline V gene are ENHRY and SYGVKD. The CDR3 runs 14 residues. The entry originates in a study of T cells in Graves' hyperthyroidism and ophthalmopathy. Amplification of TCR beta CDR3 regions was performed using RNA transcripts as template. With the HTBI primer set, the TCR CDR3 went through a first round of RT-PCR. MiXCR, run by TCRdb on the multiplex PCR reads, gives a single entry per CDR3 protein. The table lists around 480,000 distinct CDR3 sequences, approximately 14% of them singletons. It was uncontrolled infection, other autoimmune disease, pregnancy or lactation that excluded patients. PBMCs were sourced from about 10 ml fresh peripheral blood.

The genes are TRBV10-3 and TRBJ2-2; 8 bases agree with TRBD1. The TCR originated in a woman aged 18-29 years with Graves' hyperthyroidism. Specimen: blood. CDR3 in DNA: TGTGCCAGTTGCAGGGGGCGCGACACCGGGGAGCTGTTTTTT. This codes for CASCRGRDTGELFF.